A selection of T cell receptor beta chains follows, all from one sample in a study of blood T cell repertoires in COVID-19. Generated by immunoSEQ multiplex PCR, the TCRdb table keeps only in-frame clones and is missing some. The sample holds approximately 200,000 clones, about 80% seen once. Specimen: peripheral blood. These receptors all come from a human donor with acute or convalescent COVID-19. The donor label of this sample is uncertain. Both conserved end residues are part of each CDR3. The D gene is left open where the match is weak. The size entry is marked missing in some rows and otherwise reads once, few, many or a size class.

d_call,clone_size,cdr3_length,j_call,v_call,cdr3_nt,cdr3_aa
TRBD1,.,14,TRBJ2-2,TRBV19,TGTGCCAGCCGGAGACAGGGGAACACCGGGGAGCTGTTTTTT,CASRRQGNTGELFF
.,once,16,TRBJ2-1,TRBV30,TGTGCCTGGAGTGTTGCCAGCGGAGGCTCCTACAATGAGCAGTTCTTC,CAWSVASGGSYNEQFF
.,.,15,TRBJ2-2,TRBV5-1,TGCGCCAGCAGCTTGGCAGGGAGGTACACCGGGGAGCTGTTTTTT,CASSLAGRYTGELFF
.,.,13,TRBJ2-7,TRBV5-1,TGCGCCAGCACCCTAGCCCGGATTTCCGAGCAGTACTTC,CASTLARISEQYF
.,.,15,TRBJ2-3,TRBV19,TGTGCCAGTAGTATCGGTAGCGGAGGCACAGATACGCAGTATTTT,CASSIGSGGTDTQYF
.,.,15,TRBJ2-4,TRBV5-6,TGTGCCAGCAGCCTTGGACAGATAGCCAAAAACATTCAGTACTTC,CASSLGQIAKNIQYF
.,.,13,TRBJ2-7,TRBV6-2/TRBV6-3,TGTGCCAGCAGTCTTCCCCCCGGTCGCGAGCAGTACTTC,CASSLPPGREQYF
TRBD1,.,14,TRBJ1-6,TRBV27,TGTGCCAGCAGTGTAGGGGGCACGGGTTCACCCCTCCACTTT,CASSVGGTGSPLHF
TRBD2,.,15,TRBJ2-1,TRBV19,TGTGCCAGTAGTGCGGGACTAGCGGGGTACAATGAGCAGTTCTTC,CASSAGLAGYNEQFF
.,.,13,TRBJ1-6,TRBV5-1,TGCGCCAGCAGCCCCCGTGGGGGGTTGCCCCTCCACTTT,CASSPRGGLPLHF
.,many,16,TRBJ1-3,TRBV13,TGTGCCAGCAGCTCCCCGGGACATATCTCTGGAAACACCATATATTTT,CASSSPGHISGNTIYF
TRBD1,.,15,TRBJ2-7,TRBV7-2,TGTGCCAGCAGCTCAAGGACAGGGGGGTCCTACGAGCAGTACTTC,CASSSRTGGSYEQYF
.,once,15,TRBJ2-7,TRBV5-1,TGCGCCAGCAGCTTGGTGGGAACTAGCTCCTACGAGCAGTACTTC,CASSLVGTSSYEQYF
.,.,16,TRBJ2-3,TRBV15,TGTGCCACCAGCAGAGATGGGGGGGCCGCAGGAGATACGCAGTATTTT,CATSRDGGAAGDTQYF
.,.,15,TRBJ1-2,TRBV4-3,TGCGCCAGCAGCCAAGATGAAGGGTCCTGGGGCGGCTACACCTTC,CASSQDEGSWGGYTF
TRBD2,.,14,TRBJ2-3,TRBV2,TGTGCCAGCAAACTAGCGACTAGCACAGATACGCAGTATTTT,CASKLATSTDTQYF
.,.,13,TRBJ2-2,TRBV3-1/TRBV3-2,TGTGCCAGCAGACAAGTCATCCCCGGGGAGCTGTTTTTT,CASRQVIPGELFF
TRBD1,.,14,TRBJ1-1,TRBV11-3,TGTGCCAGCAGCCCCGGACAGGGGGCAACTGAAGCTTTCTTT,CASSPGQGATEAFF
TRBD2,.,12,TRBJ2-1,TRBV5-6,TGTGCCAGCAGATTAGCGGGGAATGAGCAGTTCTTC,CASRLAGNEQFF
TRBD1,.,14,TRBJ1-2,TRBV18,TGTGCCAGCTCACCCCAGGGGGGCAACTATGGCTACACCTTC,CASSPQGGNYGYTF
.,.,15,TRBJ1-2,TRBV6-1,TGTGCCAGCAGTGAAGCGCATGTAGCTAACTATGGCTACACCTTC,CASSEAHVANYGYTF
.,.,15,TRBJ2-3,TRBV19,TGTGCCAGTAGTGAATGGGGCAGGGCGGCAGATACGCAGTATTTT,CASSEWGRAADTQYF
.,.,12,TRBJ1-5,TRBV28,TGTGCCAGCAGTTCCCAGAGCGGGCCCCAGCATTTT,CASSSQSGPQHF
.,.,15,TRBJ2-7,TRBV19,TGTGCCAGTAGTATTGGGCCCAGGCTTACCTACGAGCAGTACTTC,CASSIGPRLTYEQYF
.,.,15,TRBJ2-5,TRBV27,TGTGCCAGCAGTTTATCGTGGCAGGCAACGGAGACCCAGTACTTC,CASSLSWQATETQYF
TRBD2,.,14,TRBJ2-1,TRBV5-1,TGCGCCAGCAGCGGACTAGCGAAAGACAATGAGCAGTTCTTC,CASSGLAKDNEQFF
.,few,16,TRBJ1-5,TRBV7-6,TGTGCCAGCAGCTTAGCGCCCAGGGGAAGCAATCAGCCCCAGCATTTT,CASSLAPRGSNQPQHF
.,.,14,TRBJ2-6,TRBV5-1,TGCGCCAGCAGGGTTAGCTCTGGGGCCAACGTCCTGACTTTC,CASRVSSGANVLTF
.,.,16,TRBJ2-5,TRBV29-1,TGCAGCGTCTTTGGGGCAAGTCGAGGCCCCCAAGAGACCCAGTACTTC,CSVFGASRGPQETQYF
.,.,13,TRBJ2-1,TRBV9,TGTGCCAGCAGCGTAGCCCCAAGAGGTGAGCAGTTCTTC,CASSVAPRGEQFF
TRBD1,.,14,TRBJ2-5,TRBV5-1,TGCGCCAGCAGCGCCGGACAGGGAGGAGAGACCCAGTACTTC,CASSAGQGGETQYF
.,.,14,TRBJ1-6,TRBV28,TGTGCCAGCAGTACAAGCTCCTATAATTCACCCCTCCACTTT,CASSTSSYNSPLHF
TRBD2,.,14,TRBJ2-2,TRBV29-1,TGCAGCGTTGAGGCTAGCGGGGGGACCGGGGAGCTGTTTTTT,CSVEASGGTGELFF
.,.,13,TRBJ1-5,TRBV12-3/TRBV12-4,TGTGCCAGCAACCTTAAGGGGAATCAGCCCCAGCATTTT,CASNLKGNQPQHF
.,.,16,TRBJ2-7,TRBV7-2,TGTGCCAGCAGCTTCCTCGCCGGGCGGGATCCCTACGAGCAGTACTTC,CASSFLAGRDPYEQYF
TRBD1,.,13,TRBJ1-1,TRBV5-6,TGTGCCAGCAGTCCGAGACAGGGCCGGGGGGCTTTCTTT,CASSPRQGRGAFF
.,.,16,TRBJ2-3,TRBV7-3,TGTGCCAGCAGCTTAGGAGGTCGACCTAGCACAGATACGCAGTATTTT,CASSLGGRPSTDTQYF
TRBD1,.,15,TRBJ2-5,TRBV7-6,TGTGCCAGCAGCTTAACAGGGGGCTCTAGAGAGACCCAGTACTTC,CASSLTGGSRETQYF
TRBD1,.,15,TRBJ2-1,TRBV10-2,TGCGCCAGCAACGTCGGAGACAGGGCCTACAATGAGCAGTTCTTC,CASNVGDRAYNEQFF
.,.,13,TRBJ2-5,TRBV6-5,TGTGCCAGCAACCCAGGGAACCAAGAGACCCAGTACTTC,CASNPGNQETQYF
.,.,14,TRBJ2-3,TRBV30,TGTGCCTGGAGTGCCGTGGGCCCACCAGATACGCAGTATTTT,CAWSAVGPPDTQYF
.,.,12,TRBJ2-5,TRBV5-1,TGCGCCAGCAGCTCCAGCCAAGAGACCCAGTACTTC,CASSSSQETQYF
TRBD2,few,15,TRBJ2-7,TRBV2,TGTGCCAGCAGTCCGGGGACTAGCGCTCACTACGAGCAGTACTTC,CASSPGTSAHYEQYF
.,.,13,TRBJ1-1,TRBV6-6,TGTGCCAGCAGTTATTCCGCGGACACTGAAGCTTTCTTT,CASSYSADTEAFF
TRBD1,.,13,TRBJ1-2,TRBV19,TGTGCCAGTGCGGACAGGCCTGACTTGGGCTACACCTTC,CASADRPDLGYTF
TRBD2,.,13,TRBJ2-4,TRBV2,TGTGCCAGCCTACGGGGGGGGCAGGACATTCAGTACTTC,CASLRGGQDIQYF